The 14 T cell receptor beta chains reported below all come from one sample, sequenced in a study of molecular identifiers for immune sequencing clone quantification. TCRdb called the PCR reads again in MiXCR, with one record for every CDR3 protein. The sample has some 100,000 distinct CDR3 sequences, over 30% seen once. The sequencing sample was made of naive CD8+ T cells from blood, with Jurkat cell RNA spiked in. The subset here: FACS-sorted CD8+CD4-CCR7+CD45RA+ naive T cells. These receptors all come from a human donor in good health. Some libraries in this study had Jurkat cell RNA spiked in.

For this clonotype: A read error is likely, as this CDR3 ends without the conserved phenylalanine or tryptophan. This chain links TRBV4-1 with TRBJ2-3, with TRBD1 as a possible D gene (5 bases). The CDR3 contains 18 residues. The germline V gene encodes CDR1 MGHRA and CDR2 YSYEKL. Trimming removed 4 bases from V and 0 bases from J, with 20 bases in between. The CDR3 sequence is CASSPGGRGAGSTDTQYS. The CDR3, as DNA: TGCGCCAGCAGCCCGGGCGGACGTGGGGCAGGGAGCACAGATACGCAGTATTCT.

This chain links TRBV11-2 with TRBJ2-5; the D is unclear. Trimming took off 8 bases at V and 0 bases at J, with 13 bases between the two ends. The CDR3 extends over 14 amino acids. Germline-derived CDR1 and CDR2 are SGHAT and FQNNGV. The CDR3 spells CASPPHDDQETQYF. DNA of the CDR3: TGTGCCAGCCCCCCCCACGATGACCAAGAGACCCAGTACTTC.

As concerns this clonotype: A much larger clone differs from this one at a single base, so this may be a read error. V is TRBV28 and J is TRBJ2-5, with D possibly being TRBD2 (6 bases). This CDR3 spans 15 amino acids. From germline, CDR1 is MDHEN and CDR2 SYDVKM. The CDR3 sequence is CAGSLSRRGKETQYF. The CDR3 nucleotides read TGTGCCGGCAGTTTATCAAGGCGGGGCAAAGAGACCCAGTACTTC.

This clonotype was seen many times. V gene TRBV7-9 combines with J gene TRBJ2-5; no clear D gene. The CDR3 sequence is 13 residues long. Germline CDR1 and CDR2: SEHNR and FQNEAQ (reference sequence). V lost 1 base and J lost 5, with 8 bases in between. The CDR3 coding sequence is TGTGCCAGCAGCTTAGTCTTTCTGGAGACCCAGTACTTC. Protein product: CASSLVFLETQYF. Full variable domain (missing parts from reference TRBV7-9 and TRBJ2-5): DTGVSQNPRHKITKRGQNVTFRCDPISEHNRLYWYRQTLGQGPEFLTYFQNEAQLEKSRLLSDRFSAERPKGSFSTLEIQRTEQGDSAMYLCASSLVFLETQYFGPGTRLLVL.

This chain connects TRBV27 to TRBJ1-4; possible D gene TRBD1, 5 bases. Deletions cut 3 bases from V and 6 bases from J, with 8 bases between. CDR3 length: 13 amino acids. Germline V gene data show CDR1 as MNHEY and CDR2 as SMNVEV (reference sequence). The CDR3, as DNA: TGTGCCAGCAGTTTGGGACTGTATGAAAAACTGTTTTTT. Amino acids: CASSLGLYEKLFF.

About this clonotype itself: A read error may explain this, as a much larger clone is one base away. The chain recombines TRBV29-1 with TRBJ2-7, with D perhaps matching TRBD1 (7 bases). Germline V gives CDR1 SQVTM, CDR2 ANQGSEA. This CDR3 is 12 amino acids long. Trimming took off 7 bases at V and 5 bases at J, with 15 bases between the two ends. CDR3 protein: CSASGGRNEQYF. The CDR3 bases are TGCAGCGCTTCAGGGGGGAGGAACGAGCAGTACTTC.

This clonotype was observed at least ten times. Written as DNA, the CDR3 is TGTGCCACCAGCGGACAACTATCGAGAGGGACGAGCACAGATACGCAGTATTTT. Amino acids: CATSGQLSRGTSTDTQYF. The chain recombines TRBV15 with TRBJ2-3, with D perhaps matching TRBD1 or TRBD2 (5 bases each). The CDR3 has 18 amino acids. Germline V gene sequence: CDR1 LNHNV, CDR2 YYDKDF (reference sequence). V was trimmed by 5 bases and J by 0 bases, leaving 21 bases between them.

A note on this clonotype: A much larger clone differs by one base, so this may be a read error. V is TRBV28 and J is TRBJ2-7; D remains unclear. CDR3 length: 18 amino acids. CDR1 and CDR2 (germline): MDHEN, SYDVKM. Trimming left V 4 bases short and J 4 bases short, with 26 bases between. The CDR3 sequence is CASSSQSPDSALGYEQYF. The CDR3 DNA follows: TGTGCCAGCAGTTCACAATCCCCCGACTCTGCTCTAGGGTACGAGCAGTACTTC.

The CDR3 DNA sequence: TGTGCCAGCAGTCTCCTCAGGGGGCGCGGTGAAAAACTGTTTTTT. Translation: CASSLLRGRGEKLFF. The gene calls are TRBV27 and TRBJ1-4; 8 bases are a match to TRBD1. Per germline, CDR1 MNHEY and CDR2 SMNVEV (reference sequence). The CDR3 contains 15 residues. V shed 5 bases, J shed 7 bases, and the junction held 9 bases outside the gene matches.

At least ten counts were recorded for this clonotype. V is TRBV2 and J is TRBJ2-3; D is possibly TRBD2 (5 bases). There are 14 residues in the CDR3. V gave up 3 bases and J gave up 4 bases, with 11 bases separating them. The germline V gene has CDR1 SNHLY and CDR2 FYNNEI. CDR3 DNA: TGTGCCAGCAGTGAGGTCGGGAAGGCAGATACGCAGTATTTT. Its protein product is CASSEVGKADTQYF.

About this clonotype itself: Just one base apart from a much larger clone, this may be a read error. The rearrangement joins TRBV9 to TRBJ2-3, with D hard to call. Per germline, CDR1 SGDLS and CDR2 YYNGEE. The CDR3 runs 11 residues. The CDR3 nucleotides are TGTGCCAGCAGCGTAGCAGATATGCAGTATTTT. Its translation is CASSVADMQYF.

This clonotype was seen only a few times. V is TRBV9 and J is TRBJ2-3; 10 bases line up with TRBD2. J gave up 2 bases and V 3 bases, and 3 bases lay outside the gene matches. The CDR3 runs 15 residues. Germline CDR1 SGDLS, CDR2 YYNGEE. The CDR3 loop reads CASSGSGRPTDTQYF. CDR3 nucleotides: TGTGCCAGCAGCGGTAGCGGGAGGCCCACAGATACGCAGTATTTT.

This clonotype was observed at least ten times. The CDR3 loop is CASSSLAGPDTQYF. The CDR3 DNA sequence: TGTGCCAGCAGTTCGTTAGCGGGACCCGATACGCAGTATTTT. The V call is TRBV12-3 or TRBV12-4, the J call TRBJ2-3; 8 bases map to TRBD2. The CDR3 length is 14 residues. The trim removed 4 bases at V and 6 bases at J, leaving 6 bases unmatched.

This clonotype was seen a few times. The rearrangement uses TRBV13 and TRBJ2-7; D is possibly TRBD1 or TRBD2 (5 bases each). The CDR3 has 15 residues. Trimming left V 0 bases short and J 2 bases short, with 11 bases between. Germline CDR1 reads PRHDT; CDR2 reads FYEKMQ (reference sequence). The CDR3 sequence: CASSLGGTQTYEQYF. CDR3 nucleotides: TGTGCCAGCAGCTTAGGAGGGACGCAGACCTACGAGCAGTACTTC.